This T cell receptor (beta chain) comes out of a study of cytomegalovirus exposure and HLA in healthy donors (dated by TCRdb to about 2017). Regarding the research as a whole: In an earlier analysis of approximately 640 of the donors, 276 Gb of sequence data and some 100 million unique TCR beta sequences from about 180 million T cells were reported. The aim of the study was to test whether cataloging public T cell receptors could identify signatures of past pathogen exposure. Typing coverage differed by locus: A, B, C, DRB1 and DQB1 were typed in roughly 629-630 donors, DQA1 in about 500, DPA1 in approximately 600, and DPB1 in roughly 470. A later genetic analysis used genome-wide SNP genotypes for about 60% of the roughly 700 donors, treating that subset as a discovery cohort. The genetic ancestry cluster associated with self-reported Caucasian donors included roughly four fifths of the approximately 400 genotyped donors. A later analysis re-analyzed previously published TCR beta repertoires from several hundred donors and added high-resolution HLA genotyping to study TCR occurrence patterns. Because of strong linkage in the cohort, five DR-DQ haplotypes were treated as single units for association and clustering. In the later analysis, no new phenotypic data were used to find candidate immune exposures; instead, reliance was placed on TCR beta sequences and their occurrence across donors. Every discovery cohort repertoire had been produced on one sequencing platform. HLA typing covered class I and class II loci at four-digit resolution. A separate validation cohort of roughly 120 different subjects was used in addition to the approximately 670-subject first cohort. To predict cytomegalovirus infection status, the study brought together high-throughput TCR immunosequencing, statistical association of individual TCRs with disease status, and machine learning. Donor age, sex, ethnicity and CMV serostatus were collected together with the repertoire data. An early release covering about 600 HLA-typed donors comprised 300 to 350 gigabases of sequencing data and some 79 million unique TCR sequences. Across under 500 genotyped donors of the cohort, an average of approximately 240,000 unique TCR beta nucleotide sequences per donor were sequenced, and 15% to 20% of those sequences were non-productive. The study profiled the T cell repertoires of 500 to 800 subjects by immunosequencing and related them to cytomegalovirus serostatus. To decide whether each TCR beta V gene segment behaved as functional or pseudogenic, an earlier analysis of over 500 of the donors relied on high-throughput TCR beta sequencing.

The library relied on the immunoSEQ multiplex PCR assay. A mixture of 60 forward primers for TCR Vbeta segments and 13 reverse primers for TCR Jbeta segments was used in the multiplex PCR. A multiplex PCR assay on genomic DNA amplified the CDR3 region of rearranged TCR beta genes. The Illumina HiSeq System was used to sequence the amplified TCR beta libraries as 87-base-pair reads. The published analysis was carried out like this. A later analysis counted about 76 million unique TCR beta chains across the 666 repertoires, and roughly 9.9 million of these chains were shared by at least two donors. Raw reads were error-corrected and collapsed into unique sequences with a nearest-neighbor algorithm that merged closely related sequences to remove PCR and sequencing errors. V, D and J gene segments were assigned by aligning CDR3 sequences to IMGT reference sequences. For a sequence to be retained, a match of at least six nucleotides was required to both a V gene segment and a J gene segment. A rearrangement counted as productive if the CDR3 had no stop codons and remained in frame with V and J, and every other rearrangement counted as non-productive. Following IMGT convention, CDR3 was defined as the stretch from the second conserved V-encoded cysteine to the conserved J-encoded phenylalanine. Sequences without an unambiguous match to a single V gene segment were excluded from the earlier analysis of about 630 of the donors. In an earlier analysis of 587 of the donors, a V segment was called functional when productive rearrangements were above 56.7%, and segregating when the standard deviation between donors exceeded 5%. A statistical classification framework was developed to diagnose cytomegalovirus status using the catalog of TCR beta chain sequences. In a later analysis, TCR nucleotide sequences were compared against IMGT/GENE-DB human TR gene sequences so that V and J genes could be assigned. In a later analysis, CDR3 sequences and most-parsimonious VDJ recombination scenarios were assigned using the TCRdist pipeline. In a later analysis, each TCR beta chain was defined by its CDR3 amino acid sequence together with its V-gene family, and reads without a unique V-gene family were excluded. A later analysis removed nearly 600 highly shared, low-generation-probability nucleotide sequences to deal with suspected cross-contamination and a sequencing artifact. In a later analysis, a clonal expansion index for each public chain was calculated from normalized within-repertoire ranks of inferred template counts. A later analysis computed generation probabilities with a VDJ recombination model fitted to out-of-frame rearrangements, and checked the results against IGoR. In a later analysis, TCR-TCR, TCR-HLA and TCR-CMV co-occurrence was scored with hypergeometric tests, and a repertoire-size bias correction was applied to TCR pairs. A later analysis estimated false discovery rates by permuting HLA or CMV assignments 20 times. In a later analysis, co-occurring TCRs were grouped using DBSCAN, with TCRdist sequence similarity added in when clustering inside HLA-allele-positive subsets. Repertoires with fewer than 30,000 or more than 120,000 public chains were left out of co-occurrence clustering, as were about five repertoires with anomalous nucleotide sharing. The source is immuneACCESS, and TCRdb retained only in-frame sequences with V and J called. Part of the clones is not carried over; for the studies checked, unresolved V genes explain less than half of this, and the remainder is unexplained. The DNA gave D and trimming, while V, J and clone size come from that table. This sample lists some 130,000 clones; under 85% were detected once. Of the sample, approximately 4.2% is held by the ten largest clones.

The full study reports these points: The earlier analysis of nearly 600 of the donors excluded approximately 15 rarely observed V segments, including chromosome 9 orphons, because counts were too low. Compared with the approximately 710-donor mean, donors in an Asian-associated ancestry cluster had fewer N-insertions in productive TCRs, according to a later genetic analysis. Linkage disequilibrium might explain the correlated functional status among segregating V segments, but an unknown experimental factor could not be excluded. In a later analysis, HLA-associated TCR beta chains were found to be more clonally expanded and to have lower generation probabilities than equally common non-associated chains. In an earlier analysis of approximately 590 of the donors, most TCR beta V segments appeared in productive rearrangements about 87% or about 30% of the time, broadly matching IMGT annotations. A few of the identified cytomegalovirus-associated TCR beta chains were confirmed in vitro to be specific for cytomegalovirus antigens. The presence/absence analyses assumed that sequencing depth was roughly uniform across donors, and that assumption may not be true. Immune exposure information for the cohort was limited to CMV serostatus. A further reported finding was that TCR beta sequences accurately predicted the HLA-A and HLA-B alleles for most subjects in the first cohort. A group of highly shared sequence variants was considered likely to be a technical artifact of the sequencing pipeline. The classifier was reported to diagnose cytomegalovirus status with high specificity and sensitivity in both the original cohort and the validation cohort. Most CMV-associated TCR beta chains appeared to be HLA-restricted in a later analysis, and the HLA associations seemed to be driven largely by CMV exposure. Assigning TCR associations to individual alleles was difficult when HLA alleles, especially DR and DQ, strongly co-occurred. In a later analysis, about 16,000 TCR beta sequences were associated with specific HLA alleles at a false discovery rate of 0.05. Most TCR sequences were observed very rarely across donors, whereas some public TCRs were present in many individuals. It was suggested by the authors that the approach could potentially be generalized to other disease states and immunological phenotypes. Only TCR beta chains were sequenced in this cohort, and the absence of alpha or paired-chain data limited detectable features. In a later analysis, TCR association rates were found to vary across HLA loci, with the most associated TCRs seen for DRB1 alleles and the fewest for HLA-C alleles. In the study, around 160 TCR beta chains were listed as associated with cytomegalovirus. According to a later analysis, parvovirus B19, influenza, CMV and Epstein-Barr virus appeared linked to several top co-occurrence clusters. Because the 87-base-pair reads could not distinguish some IMGT-functional V segments, including TRBV6-2 and TRBV6-3, those segments were excluded. V-gene and J-gene trimming of TCR beta chains was associated with a missense DCLRE1C variant in a later genetic analysis, and the association was replicated in an independent cohort. HLA typing was unavailable for some donors at each locus, so association tests used only the typed subset.

The cohort comprised some 700 healthy bone marrow donors. Cohort members were all nominally healthy when sampled, although unrecorded immune exposures were likely present. The donor was CMV seropositive and belonged to the group of 250 to 350 seropositive cohort members. A peripheral blood sample was collected from each donor, and TCR beta sequencing was performed on peripheral blood mononuclear cells. Genomic DNA was extracted from the blood cell samples with the Qiagen DNeasy Blood Extraction Kit. The CDR3 starts with the cysteine, ends with the phenylalanine, and has 16 residues. Of the read, only the CDR3 DNA is kept; its 48 bases are in frame from base 1. Trimming takes 6 bases from V and 3 bases from J, and the germline ends sit 21 bases apart. Based on the germline V gene, the CDR1 and CDR2 sequences are MDHEN and SYDVKM. On this clone: Its antigen is still unknown. The record has no base qualities; no much larger clone is one base away.

The sequence was collected from a male donor in good health and CMV-seropositive. The sequencing input was PBMCs. This chain joins TRBV28 to TRBJ2-7, with a weak D call of TRBD1 (6 bases match). The CDR3 in this case is CASRHGTRSLLYEQYF. At the DNA level, the sequence is TGTGCCAGCAGACACGGGACACGGAGTCTCCTCTACGAGCAGTACTTC.